The 17 T cell receptor beta chains given below trace back to one sample, sequenced in a study of cytomegalovirus exposure and HLA in healthy donors. Use of 60 Vbeta and 13 Jbeta primers characterized the PCR. This table comes from immunoSEQ multiplex PCR, and its TCRdb copy is limited to in-frame clones, with some not included. This sample has 120,000 or so clones, with over 8.5% found just once. Sequenced sample: PBMCs. These receptors all come from a middle-aged woman in good health and CMV-seropositive.

The chain employs TRBV28 and TRBJ1-2, with a weak D call TRBD1 (5 bases). This CDR3 comprises 13 residues. Trimming cost V 1 base and J 8 bases, with 11 bases left between them. The V gene's germline CDR1 is MDHEN and CDR2 SYDVKM. For the CDR3, the DNA is TGTGCCAGCAGTTTATCGGCAGGGTGGGGCTACACCTTC. The encoded protein is CASSLSAGWGYTF.

This clone has a handful of counts. The chain couples TRBV6-4 to TRBJ1-1; D may be TRBD1 (5 bases). The CDR3 loop spans 13 amino acids. Germline V gives CDR1 MRHNA, CDR2 SNTAGT. Trimming took off 5 bases at V and 4 bases at J, with 11 bases between the two ends. CDR3 nucleotide sequence: TGTGCCAGCAGTCAGGAGGGGACCACTGAAGCTTTCTTT. Translation gives CASSQEGTTEAFF.

This clone appeared a few times. This rearrangement joins TRBV5-1 to TRBJ2-3; maybe TRBD2 (6 bases). Germline values: CDR1 SGHRS, CDR2 YFSETQ. This CDR3 contains 14 residues. V shed 1 base and J shed 5 bases, with 11 bases lying between them. The CDR3 protein is CASSLSGGEDTQYF. Written as DNA, the CDR3 is TGCGCCAGCAGCTTGTCTGGCGGGGAAGATACGCAGTATTTT.

The rearrangement uses TRBV7-2 and TRBJ1-2, with a weak D call TRBD1 (5 bases). V was trimmed by 1 base and J by 6 bases, leaving 9 bases between them. CDR1 is SGHTA and CDR2 is FQGNSA in the germline V gene. The CDR3 consists of 13 residues. Written as DNA, the CDR3 is TGTGCCAGCAGCTTAGGCAGGGCTCATGGCTACACCTTC. Translation gives CASSLGRAHGYTF.

The genes are TRBV7-9 and TRBJ1-6; D not resolved. With 5 bases removed from V and 0 bases from J, the gap between germline ends came to 14 bases. From germline, CDR1 is SEHNR and CDR2 FQNEAQ (reference sequence). The CDR3 is 17 amino acids. The CDR3 loop reads CASSPNAVSSYNSPLHF. Written as DNA, the CDR3 is TGTGCCAGCAGCCCTAACGCGGTCAGCTCCTATAATTCACCCCTCCACTTT.

This chain links TRBV28 with TRBJ1-2; D is perhaps TRBD1 (6 bases). Germline CDR1 and CDR2: MDHEN and SYDVKM. The V end lost 10 bases, the J end lost 4 bases, and 22 bases lay between the germline ends. The CDR3 contains 15 residues. The CDR3 reads CATTTLGGRGYGYTF. The CDR3 DNA follows: TGTGCCACCACTACCTTGGGGGGGCGGGGCTATGGCTACACCTTC.

This clone appeared a few times. The chain couples TRBV7-8 to TRBJ2-5, with TRBD2 matching 11 bases. The DNA matches TRBJ2-7 better at its end, which makes the J call doubtful. The CDR3 is made up of 14 amino acids. Germline V gene sequence: CDR1 SGHVS, CDR2 FQNEAQ. Here the CDR3 DNA reads TGTGCCAGCTCCTTAACTAGCGGGGGATACGAGCAGTACTTC. Translating gives CASSLTSGGYEQYF.

This clone was picked up a small number of times. The CDR3 region is CASSPGGGTGTLMNTEAFF. The CDR3 DNA reads as TGTGCCAGTAGTCCAGGAGGGGGGACAGGGACCTTAATGAACACTGAAGCTTTCTTT. The V and J genes are TRBV19 and TRBJ1-1; TRBD1 agrees at 9 bases. CDR1 is LNHDA and CDR2 is SQIVND in the germline V gene (reference sequence). This CDR3 is built from 19 residues. V was pared by 5 bases and J by 0 bases, with 16 bases of the junction left unmatched.

The rearrangement joins TRBV30 to TRBJ1-6; D gene uncertain. CDR1 GTSNPN and CDR2 SVGIG come from the germline V gene (reference sequence). V was trimmed by 4 bases and J by 7 bases, leaving 11 bases between them. The CDR3 runs to 13 residues. This CDR3 reads CAWKTGRNSPLHF. The CDR3 DNA sequence: TGTGCCTGGAAAACGGGGAGGAATTCACCCCTCCACTTT.

The rearrangement uses TRBV2 and TRBJ2-7, with D possibly matching TRBD1 (5 bases). Germline CDR1 and CDR2: SNHLY and FYNNEI. V gave up 5 bases and J gave up 2 bases, with 10 bases separating them. The CDR3 length is 13 residues. CDR3 sequence: CASSRQRPYEQYF. The CDR3 DNA reads TGTGCCAGCAGTAGACAGCGACCCTACGAGCAGTACTTC.

This clone occurred a few times. CDR3 sequence: CASGLATYEQYF. CDR3 nucleotide sequence: TGTGCTAGTGGTTTGGCAACCTACGAGCAGTACTTC. The J gene is TRBJ2-7, the V gene TRBV12-5; D is unresolved. The CDR3 runs 12 residues. CDR1 LGHNT and CDR2 FRNRAP come from the germline V gene. V gave up 1 base and J gave up 2 bases, with 3 bases separating them.

The gene calls are TRBV7-2 and TRBJ1-1; a possible D gene is TRBD1 (5 bases). Trimming left V 1 base short and J 5 bases short, with 11 bases between. From germline, CDR1 is SGHTA and CDR2 FQGNSA. The CDR3 runs to 14 residues. CDR3 nucleotide sequence: TGTGCCAGCAGCTTAGATTATGGGGGGACTGAAGCTTTCTTT. Its translation is CASSLDYGGTEAFF.

The sample holds a few counts of this clone. This chain links TRBV2 with TRBJ2-7, with TRBD1 matching 10 bases. Germline lookup yields CDR1 SNHLY and CDR2 FYNNEI. V lost 5 bases and J lost 7; bases outside the gene matches: 14. This CDR3 has 16 amino acids. CDR3 in DNA: TGTGCCAGCAGTTCCGAGAACCCCGGGACAGGGGTGGAGCAGTACTTC. Translating gives CASSSENPGTGVEQYF. Full variable domain (missing parts from reference TRBV2 and TRBJ2-7): EPEVTQTPSHQVTQMGQEVILRCVPISNHLYFYWYRQILGQKVEFLVSFYNNEISEKSEIFDDQFSVERPDGSNFTLKIRSTKLEDSAMYFCASSSENPGTGVEQYFGPGTRLTVT.

In this sample, this clone turned up a few times. The chain uses TRBV30 and TRBJ1-4, with 7 bases lining up with TRBD1. Germline CDR1 reads GTSNPN; CDR2 reads SVGIG (reference sequence). The CDR3 sequence is 14 residues long. The V and J ends lost 2 bases and 9 bases, in that order; junction bases with no gene match: 9. This chain's CDR3 is CAWSTGTELQKLFF. CDR3 nucleotide sequence: TGTGCCTGGAGTACCGGGACAGAGTTACAAAAACTGTTTTTT.

This clone was counted a few times. The rearrangement uses TRBV30 and TRBJ2-2, with D uncertain. The CDR3 sequence is 13 residues long. The germline V gene encodes CDR1 GTSNPN and CDR2 SVGIG (reference sequence). The V gene lost 4 bases and the J gene lost 5 bases, with 11 bases spanning the gap. CDR3 nucleotides: TGTGCCTGGATCCCCGAGGAGACCGGGGAGCTGTTTTTT. Its translation is CAWIPEETGELFF.

The rearrangement joins TRBV5-6 to TRBJ1-6, with D unclear. V was cut by 4 bases and J by 7 bases, with 15 bases left in between. This CDR3 comprises 15 residues. Germline CDR1 SGHDT, CDR2 YYEEEE. The CDR3 spells CASSKTGPRNSPLHF. The CDR3 DNA sequence: TGTGCCAGCAGCAAAACGGGTCCGAGGAATTCACCCCTCCACTTT.

This chain joins TRBV6-6 and TRBJ2-7; D unclear. Germline-derived CDR1 and CDR2 are MNHNY and SVGAGI (reference sequence). The V end lost 1 base, the J end lost 0 bases, and 10 bases lay between the germline ends. The CDR3 sequence is 15 residues long. This chain's CDR3 is CASSYLGDSSYEQYF. The CDR3 DNA reads as TGTGCCAGCAGTTACTTGGGCGATAGCTCCTACGAGCAGTACTTC.